The 4 T cell receptor beta chains below all came from one sample that was sequenced in a study of blood T cell repertoires in COVID-19. The table came from immunoSEQ multiplex PCR; TCRdb's copy has only in-frame clones and leaves some out. The data contain about 260,000 clones, about 87% of them seen just once; the ten biggest clones take up around 3%. Sequencing input: PBMCs or T cells enriched from blood (not recorded which). Receptors were obtained from a woman aged 45-65 years who had recovered from COVID-19.

This sequence joins TRBV6-6 and TRBJ2-5; tentatively, D is TRBD2 (6 bases). CDR3 length: 17 amino acids. The V gene lost 5 bases and the J gene lost 2 bases, with 21 bases spanning the gap. In germline, CDR1 is MNHNY, CDR2 SVGAGI (reference sequence). The CDR3 protein is CASSPHGSGDSQETQYF. In DNA form, the CDR3 reads TGTGCCAGCAGTCCCCACGGTAGCGGAGACTCTCAAGAGACCCAGTACTTC.

This rearrangement joins TRBV28 to TRBJ1-2, with D perhaps matching TRBD1 (6 bases). Deletions cut 5 bases from V and 3 bases from J, with 16 bases between. Germline V gives CDR1 MDHEN, CDR2 SYDVKM. The CDR3 contains 15 residues. The CDR3 spells CASSRQGGEYYGYTF. The CDR3, as DNA: TGTGCCAGCAGTCGCCAAGGGGGGGAGTACTATGGCTACACCTTC.

Concerning this clone: The same CDR3 arises from other DNA sequences in this sample as well. The V and J genes are TRBV28 and TRBJ1-5; D perhaps matches TRBD1 (6 bases). Trimming removed 5 bases at V and 2 bases at J, with 10 bases between. There are 14 residues in the CDR3. Germline CDR1 MDHEN, CDR2 SYDVKM. CDR3 nucleotides: TGTGCCAGCAGTAATAGACAGGGCAATCAGCCCCAGCATTTT. Its protein is CASSNRQGNQPQHF.

V is TRBV11-2 and J is TRBJ2-7; D gene ambiguous. V was cut by 3 bases and J by 0 bases, with 12 bases left in between. The CDR3 totals 15 residues. Per germline, CDR1 SGHAT and CDR2 FQNNGV. The CDR3 nucleotides are TGTGCCAGCAGCTTTGGTAGTCTAAACTCCTACGAGCAGTACTTC. Residues: CASSFGSLNSYEQYF.